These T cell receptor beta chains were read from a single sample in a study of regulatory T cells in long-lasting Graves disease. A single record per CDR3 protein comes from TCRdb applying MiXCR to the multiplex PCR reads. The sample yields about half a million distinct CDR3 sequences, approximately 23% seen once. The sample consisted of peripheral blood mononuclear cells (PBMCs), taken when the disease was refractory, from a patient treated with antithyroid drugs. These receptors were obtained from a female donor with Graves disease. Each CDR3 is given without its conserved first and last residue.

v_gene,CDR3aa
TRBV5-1,ASSLGGPKGEKLF
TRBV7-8,ASSLITGWVAVETQY
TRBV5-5,ASSNLSGPETQY
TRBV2,ASRYRQGSSYEQY
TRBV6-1,ASRPRTTSYEQY
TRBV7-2,ASSLGLDTQY
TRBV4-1,ASSVGNGANVLT
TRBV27,ASSLLGYGTQY
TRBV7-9,ASSHPSSGRRQETQY
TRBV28,ASSSQGRVHEQY
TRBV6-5,ASSYSPEQPVSETQY
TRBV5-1,ASSLQPSEDSPLH
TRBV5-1,ASSLGQENGYT
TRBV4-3,ASSPGETATEAF